Listed below are T cell receptor beta chains from one sample, sequenced in a study of blood T cell repertoires in COVID-19. Assay: immunoSEQ multiplex PCR; the TCRdb copy retains only in-frame clones and omits some. The data show 40,000 to 60,000 clones, with approximately 90% seen just once and less than 3% held by the top ten. Material: peripheral blood. Receptor source: a woman over 75 with COVID-19, enrolled during active disease. Each CDR3 is given with its conserved first and last residue. Fields, in order: J gene, clone size, D gene, V gene, CDR3 DNA, CDR3 protein. D genes are given only for firm matches. Not all rows give a size; the values are once, few, many and, for expanded clones, a class.

>TRBJ1-5|few|.|TRBV5-1
TGCGCCAGCAGCTTGGCCCCTGATCGTGGAGATCAGCCCCAGCATTTT
CASSLAPDRGDQPQHF
>TRBJ2-4|.|TRBD1|TRBV27
TGTGCCAGCAGTCCGACAGGGAACAAAAACATTCAGTACTTC
CASSPTGNKNIQYF
>TRBJ1-1|.|.|TRBV7-9
TGTGCCAGCAGCCTCCGGGGATTTGGAACTGAAGCTTTCTTT
CASSLRGFGTEAFF
>TRBJ2-3|.|TRBD2|TRBV5-8
TGTGCCAGCAGCTTGGGGGCTAGCGGGAGTAGGGCAGATACGCAGTATTTT
CASSLGASGSRADTQYF
>TRBJ2-5|few|.|TRBV29-1
TGCAGCTCAACCTCGCCCCGCAGCCAAGAGACCCAGTACTTC
CSSTSPRSQETQYF
>TRBJ1-6|.|.|TRBV6-5
TGTGCCAGCAGTTACGGTGAAGGGGTAAGGTCACCCCTCCACTTT
CASSYGEGVRSPLHF
>TRBJ1-1|.|TRBD1|TRBV6-5
TGTGCCAGCAGTTTTCGACAGGGGAGGAACACTGAAGCTTTCTTT
CASSFRQGRNTEAFF
>TRBJ1-1|.|TRBD1|TRBV5-1
TGCGCCAGCAGCTTTACAGGGGACAACACTGAAGCTTTCTTT
CASSFTGDNTEAFF
>TRBJ1-1|.|TRBD1|TRBV7-9
TGTGCCAGCAGCGGCCCAGGGGGCCGCACTGAAGCTTTCTTT
CASSGPGGRTEAFF
>TRBJ2-7|.|.|TRBV4-1
TGCGCCAGCAGCCAAGGTCAGGGGCGTTCCTACGAGCAGTACTTC
CASSQGQGRSYEQYF
>TRBJ1-5|.|.|TRBV23-1
TGCGCCAGCAGTCAATCCCCTGAAGGACAGCTCGTAAATAGCAATCAGCCCCAGCATTTT
CASSQSPEGQLVNSNQPQHF
>TRBJ2-1|.|TRBD1|TRBV24-1
TGTGCCACCAGTGAGGGGACAGGGAGCTCCTACAATGAGCAGTTCTTC
CATSEGTGSSYNEQFF
>TRBJ1-3|.|.|TRBV6-5
TGTGCCAGCAGTTATGGCAGGGACTCTGGAAACACCATATATTTT
CASSYGRDSGNTIYF
>TRBJ1-4|.|.|TRBV18
TGTGCCAGCTCAACAGAAAGCAGGTTTAATGAAAAACTGTTTTTT
CASSTESRFNEKLFF
>TRBJ1-1|few|.|TRBV7-9
TGTGCCAGCAGCCACTCTACAGGACCTGAAGCTTTCTTT
CASSHSTGPEAFF
>TRBJ1-2|.|.|TRBV6-2/TRBV6-3
TGTGCCAGCAGTTATCGGGGGGCAGTACTCTATGGCTACACCTTC
CASSYRGAVLYGYTF
>TRBJ1-1|.|.|TRBV5-1
TGCGCCAGCAGCCCCGGGGGGGGCGCGATAGCTGAAGCTTTCTTT
CASSPGGGAIAEAFF
>TRBJ2-5|few|.|TRBV6-5
TGTGCCAGCAGTTATAATCAGGGGCCAGAAGAGACCCAGTACTTC
CASSYNQGPEETQYF
>TRBJ1-2|.|.|TRBV20-1
TGCAGTGCTAGAGCTAGTGCTGGCTACACCTTC
CSARASAGYTF
>TRBJ2-1|.|.|TRBV5-1
TGCGCCAGCAGCCTGACAGGTCGCACGGCCCGGTGGGAGCGCAATGAGCAGTTCTTC
CASSLTGRTARWERNEQFF
>TRBJ2-7|.|TRBD2|TRBV5-1
TGCGCCAGCAGCTTAGTAGCGGGAGCCTACGAGCAGTACTTC
CASSLVAGAYEQYF
>TRBJ1-6|.|.|TRBV5-6
TGTGCCAGCAGCGAAGGGGGTCCAGTCCCCTATAATTCACCCCTCCACTTT
CASSEGGPVPYNSPLHF
>TRBJ1-4|.|.|TRBV6-2/TRBV6-3
TGTGCCAGCAGCTTAGGCAGGCACTCAGGGAACGAAAAACTGTTTTTT
CASSLGRHSGNEKLFF
>TRBJ2-5|.|TRBD2|TRBV29-1
TGCAGCGTTGCCCCGTGGACTAGCGGGAGGGCAGGCGAGACCCAGTACTTC
CSVAPWTSGRAGETQYF
>TRBJ2-7|.|TRBD2|TRBV19
TGTGCCAGTAGTATAGGAAGTAGCGGGAGTTACGAGCAGTACTTC
CASSIGSSGSYEQYF
>TRBJ1-6|.|.|TRBV7-9
TGTGCCAGCAGCTCCGGGTGGAATTCACCCCTCCACTTT
CASSSGWNSPLHF
>TRBJ2-7|.|TRBD1|TRBV5-1
TGCGCCAGCAGCCCAACAGGGGGGATAGGCGAGCAGTACTTC
CASSPTGGIGEQYF
>TRBJ2-7|.|TRBD2|TRBV4-1
TGCGCCAGCAGCCTCCGGACTAGCGGGAGCTCCTACGAGCAGTACTTC
CASSLRTSGSSYEQYF
>TRBJ2-5|.|TRBD1|TRBV5-1
TGCGCCAGCAGCATGGACAGGGGGCAAGAGACCCAGTACTTC
CASSMDRGQETQYF
>TRBJ1-6|.|.|TRBV5-6
TGTGCCAGCAGACCGACCGGGAACTATAATTCACCCCTCCACTTT
CASRPTGNYNSPLHF
>TRBJ2-5|.|.|TRBV28
TGTGCCAGCAGTAGGACACCGGATCAAGAGACCCAGTACTTC
CASSRTPDQETQYF
>TRBJ1-5|once|TRBD1|TRBV7-2
TGTGCCAGCAGCCTCGAACAGGGGGATGGCAATCAGCCCCAGCATTTT
CASSLEQGDGNQPQHF
>TRBJ2-2|few|TRBD1|TRBV28
TGTGCCAGCAGTGACAGGGAAACCGCCGGGGAGCTGTTTTTT
CASSDRETAGELFF
>TRBJ1-2|once|TRBD1|TRBV28
TGTGCCACCGGACAGGGGGGAGATGGCTACACCTTC
CATGQGGDGYTF
>TRBJ2-7|few|.|TRBV5-1
TGCGCCAGCAGCTTGGACAACGAGCAGTACTTC
CASSLDNEQYF
>TRBJ2-7|once|TRBD2|TRBV2
TGTGCCAGCGTCCGAGGCGGGGGATTCTCCTACGAGCAGTACTTC
CASVRGGGFSYEQYF
>TRBJ2-3|.|.|TRBV3-1/TRBV3-2
TGTGCCAGCAGCCAAAGGGTCCCTCTAGCACAGATAAGCACAGATACGCAGTATTTT
CASSQRVPLAQISTDTQYF
>TRBJ1-5|.|.|TRBV6-5
TGTGCCAGCGGTCGGGGAAATCAGCCCCAGCATTTT
CASGRGNQPQHF
>TRBJ2-1|few|TRBD1|TRBV25-1
TGTGCCAGCAGTGCCCTAGGACAGGGGCAGGACAATGAGCAGTTCTTC
CASSALGQGQDNEQFF
>TRBJ1-1|.|.|TRBV2
TGTGCCAGCAGTGAGGGGGCAGGGGTTATGAACACTGAAGCTTTCTTT
CASSEGAGVMNTEAFF
>TRBJ2-1|.|TRBD2|TRBV30
TGTGCCACCTCCCAATTAGCGGGGGAGTACAATGAGCAGTTCTTC
CATSQLAGEYNEQFF
>TRBJ1-2|.|.|TRBV28
TGTGCCACCACAGGTGCGGACACAGCTAACTATGGCTACACCTTC
CATTGADTANYGYTF
>TRBJ2-7|.|TRBD1|TRBV6-5
TGTGCCAGCAGTTCCCAGGGACAGCTTGGGGAGCAGTACTTC
CASSSQGQLGEQYF
>TRBJ1-6|.|TRBD1|TRBV6-5
TGTGCCAGCAGTTCGGGACAGGGCTTTTGGTCACCCCTCCACTTT
CASSSGQGFWSPLHF
>TRBJ2-7|few|TRBD2|TRBV19
TGTGCCAGTAGCGCCTCGGGACTAGCGGGTTCCTACGAGCAGTACTTC
CASSASGLAGSYEQYF